The present TCR beta chain was sequenced within a study of blood T cell repertoires in COVID-19 (TCRdb year 2020). With regard to the full study: The collaborator samples originated in the United States, Italy and Spain and spanned the acute and convalescent phases of COVID-19. The repertoires were made available in a free public database intended to serve as a resource for research on the immune response to SARS-CoV-2. The material from the prospective study consisted of cDNA or gDNA derived from T cells, B-cell-depleted T cells, or PBMCs. The dataset comprised deeply sampled blood TCRbeta repertoires from subjects exposed to, actively infected with, or recovered from COVID-19. Samples were obtained from the ongoing ImmuneRACE study (first 160 participants) and from about 1,300 subjects provided by 6 global collaborators. Where HLA class I and class II types were available, the types were taken from metadata supplied by the sample provider, not from assay-based typing. Nearly every sample came with metadata listing a de-identified subject ID, COVID-19 status, age in years and sex. The paper's findings and limits, for the study overall: Clinical and demographic metadata were provided uncurated, with the amount varying by source and participant.

The CDR1 and CDR2 encoded by the germline V gene (reference sequence) are SEHNR and FQNEAQ. The CDR3 measures 11 amino acids from cysteine to phenylalanine. Kept here is only the CDR3 DNA, which spans 33 bases and is read in frame from base 1. The V and J ends are trimmed by 2 bases and 6 bases, leaving 4 bases between them. Note on this clone: Which antigen it targets is not known. It has no much larger one-base neighbor in the sample; base qualities were not kept.

The immunoSEQ Assay, a bias-controlled multiplex PCR, was used to amplify TCRbeta CDR3 regions from genomic DNA. In the original analysis: Nucleated cell counts per sample were estimated from amplification of reference gene primers within the assay. To quantify the absolute abundance of each unique TCRbeta CDR3 rearrangement, sequence reads were collapsed and filtered. For each sample, productive Simpson clonality was calculated as the square root of Simpson's diversity index over productive rearrangements. TCRdb took this table from immuneACCESS and kept in-frame rearrangements with V and J called. Such tables lack part of the clones; where checked against another copy, unresolved V genes explain under half of the gap, and the rest is unexplained. For V, J and clone size, that table is used; D and trimming come from the DNA. The sample table lists some 260,000 clones, about 91% of them with a count of one. The top ten constitute over 1.2% of the sample.

Each collaborating institution followed its own protocols to collect whole blood in K2EDTA tubes. For TCRbeta analysis, collaborators shipped samples in one of three forms: frozen whole blood, isolated PBMCs, or DNA extracted from either of those sample types. This receptor chain uses TRBV7-9 and TRBJ1-1; a confident D gene designation cannot be given. The specimen was peripheral blood. This clonotype originated in a man aged 80 or over with acute or convalescent COVID-19. The CDR3 has the sequence CASSLRPEAFF. The DNA sequence reads TGTGCCAGCAGCTTACGTCCTGAAGCTTTCTTT.